This T cell receptor beta chain is drawn from a study of CD8 T cells in ankylosing spondylitis. Overall study findings and caveats: For ankylosing spondylitis blood, a TCR beta motif of about 8 highly homologous variants appeared characteristic. Enrichment of disease-linked clones was reportedly significant in matched ankylosing spondylitis synovial fluid.

CDR3 length: 13 residues. Trimming left V 7 bases short and J 1 base short, with 9 bases between. The germline gives CDR1 SGHVS, CDR2 FQNEAQ. Of note for this clonotype: Its cognate antigen is unknown.

It was by quantitative 5'-RACE with molecular barcodes that TCR beta libraries were made. TCRdb independently ran MiXCR on the 5' RACE reads; one entry per CDR3 protein. Of approximately 60,000 distinct CDR3 sequences listed, approximately 6% are singletons. This rearrangement joins TRBV7-8 to TRBJ2-3; no firm D call. The sequence was obtained from a male donor with ankylosing spondylitis. The sample was synovial fluid, either unsorted or a sorted T cell fraction (not recorded which). This CDR3 reads CASTIRGTDTQYF. CDR3 DNA sequence: TGTGCCAGCACAATCCGGGGCACAGATACGCAGTATTTT.